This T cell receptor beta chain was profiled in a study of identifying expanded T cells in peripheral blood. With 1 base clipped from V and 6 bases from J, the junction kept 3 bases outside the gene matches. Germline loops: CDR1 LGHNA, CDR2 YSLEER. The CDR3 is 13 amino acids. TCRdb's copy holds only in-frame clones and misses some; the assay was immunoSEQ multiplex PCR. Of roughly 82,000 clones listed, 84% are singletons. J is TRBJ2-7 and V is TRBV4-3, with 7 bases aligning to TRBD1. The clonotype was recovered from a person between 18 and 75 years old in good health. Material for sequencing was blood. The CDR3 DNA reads TGCGCCAGCAGCCAAGTGGGACAGAGCGAGCAGTACTTC. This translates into CASSQVGQSEQYF.